This T cell receptor (beta chain) emerged from a study of blood T cell repertoires in COVID-19. As for the study in general: The origin of the acute and convalescent COVID-19 samples was the United States, Italy and Spain. T cells, B-cell-depleted T cells, or PBMCs supplied cDNA or gDNA.

Per the original methods: Reference gene primers were amplified, and this amplification served to estimate nucleated cell counts. Clones were sequenced by immunoSEQ multiplex PCR, and TCRdb holds only the in-frame ones, with some missing. V and J calls and clone size come straight from that table; D and trimming were deduced from the DNA. This repertoire shows 100,000 to 150,000 clones, less than 90% found once; its top ten account for 25% to 30%. The germline V gene encodes CDR1 SGDLS and CDR2 YYNGEE. CDR3 length: 14 residues. V was trimmed by 0 bases and J by 6 bases, leaving 9 bases between them. Sequencing was done on a sample of peripheral blood. The chain combines TRBV9 with TRBJ1-4; D gene ambiguous. The sequence was collected from a woman of 80 years or more with acute or convalescent COVID-19. CDR3 nucleotide sequence: TGTGCCAGCAGCGTAGGGAGTCGGGATGAAAAACTGTTTTTT. This codes for CASSVGSRDEKLFF.